This T cell receptor (beta chain) appears in the sequencing data of a study of T cell responses to AZD1222 COVID-19 vaccine. Overall study results and limits: Among vaccine-associated CD4 TCRs, coverage spanned spike, with dominance at 160-218 and 743-854.

In the case of this clone: The antigen is undetermined.

Clones were read by immunoSEQ multiplex PCR, and TCRdb kept only the in-frame ones, dropping some. The sample lists 65,000 to 95,000 clones; roughly 85% were seen once. Sequenced here: peripheral blood, sampled 28 days after the second AZD1222 dose. The clonotype was recovered from an adult who received the AZD1222 COVID-19 vaccine.

CDR3 loop: CASSFEGATPYEQYF. CDR3 nucleotides: TGTGCCAGCAGTTTTGAGGGGGCCACCCCCTACGAGCAGTACTTC. The V gene is TRBV28, the J gene TRBJ2-7; 7 bases are a match to TRBD1. The CDR3 covers 15 residues. CDR1 is MDHEN, CDR2 SYDVKM, per germline. The V segment lost 3 bases and the J segment 2 bases; nucleotides outside the gene matches: 7.